This is a list of T cell receptor beta chains from one sample in a study of T cell responses to AZD1222 COVID-19 vaccine. The repertoire was sequenced with immunoSEQ multiplex PCR; TCRdb's copy has only in-frame clones and lacks some. The profile covers some 130,000 clones, with 70% to 90% appearing a single time and about a fifth taken by the ten largest. Sequencing used peripheral blood, obtained on day 0 of AZD1222 vaccination. The receptors derive from an adult in good health. The CDR3 runs from the conserved cysteine through the conserved F or W. The D gene is left open where the match is weak. Clone size, where shown, is once, few, many, or a class for clones that have expanded.

v_call: TRBV7-2
clone_size: -
j_call: TRBJ1-5
d_call: TRBD1
cdr3_nt: TGTGCCAGCAGCTTAGAGGGGGCCCAGCCCCAGCATTTT
cdr3_aa: CASSLEGAQPQHF

v_call: TRBV6-5
clone_size: -
j_call: TRBJ1-5
d_call: TRBD1
cdr3_nt: TGTGCCATTGGGACAGGGGTACAGCCCCAGCATTTT
cdr3_aa: CAIGTGVQPQHF

v_call: TRBV7-9
clone_size: once
j_call: TRBJ2-5
d_call: -
cdr3_nt: TGTGCCAGCACCCCGGGCACCGCGGGGGAGACCCAGTACTTC
cdr3_aa: CASTPGTAGETQYF

v_call: TRBV7-3
clone_size: -
j_call: TRBJ1-1
d_call: -
cdr3_nt: TGTGCCAGCAGCTCGGGGCCGAACACTGAAGCTTTCTTT
cdr3_aa: CASSSGPNTEAFF

v_call: TRBV28
clone_size: once
j_call: TRBJ2-3
d_call: TRBD2
cdr3_nt: TGTGCCAGCAGCAAATGGGACGGGAGGACAGATACGCAGTATTTT
cdr3_aa: CASSKWDGRTDTQYF

v_call: TRBV6-5
clone_size: -
j_call: TRBJ1-4
d_call: -
cdr3_nt: TGTGCCAGCAGTTACGAAGGAGGTGATGAAAAACTGTTTTTT
cdr3_aa: CASSYEGGDEKLFF

v_call: TRBV11-3
clone_size: few
j_call: TRBJ2-2
d_call: -
cdr3_nt: TGTGCCAGCAGCTTAAGCCCTCTTTCCGGGGAGCTGTTTTTT
cdr3_aa: CASSLSPLSGELFF

v_call: TRBV7-2
clone_size: -
j_call: TRBJ2-3
d_call: TRBD2
cdr3_nt: TGTGCCAGCAGCTTAGGACTAGCGGGCACAGATACGCAGTATTTT
cdr3_aa: CASSLGLAGTDTQYF

v_call: TRBV6-5
clone_size: -
j_call: TRBJ1-5
d_call: TRBD1
cdr3_nt: TGTGCCAGCAGTTACTCGGGACAGGGCGTGGGGCCCCAGCATTTT
cdr3_aa: CASSYSGQGVGPQHF

v_call: TRBV25-1
clone_size: -
j_call: TRBJ2-1
d_call: -
cdr3_nt: TGTGCCAGCAGTGAGCCCGGTGGCGGATACAATGAGCAGTTCTTC
cdr3_aa: CASSEPGGGYNEQFF

v_call: TRBV15
clone_size: few
j_call: TRBJ1-2
d_call: -
cdr3_nt: TGTGCCACCGGACAGTCTTTAGCTAACTATGGCTACACCTTC
cdr3_aa: CATGQSLANYGYTF